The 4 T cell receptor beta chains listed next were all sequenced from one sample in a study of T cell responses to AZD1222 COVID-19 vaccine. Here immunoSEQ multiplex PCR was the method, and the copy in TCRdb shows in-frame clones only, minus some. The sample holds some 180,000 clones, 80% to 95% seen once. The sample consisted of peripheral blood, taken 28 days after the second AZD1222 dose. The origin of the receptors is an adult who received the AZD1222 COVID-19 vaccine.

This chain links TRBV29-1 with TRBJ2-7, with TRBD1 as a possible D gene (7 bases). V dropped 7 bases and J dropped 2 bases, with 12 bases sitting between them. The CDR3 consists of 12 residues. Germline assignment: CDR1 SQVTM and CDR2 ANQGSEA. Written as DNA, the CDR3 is TGCAGCGCCCGCGGGACAGCCTACGAGCAGTACTTC. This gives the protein CSARGTAYEQYF.

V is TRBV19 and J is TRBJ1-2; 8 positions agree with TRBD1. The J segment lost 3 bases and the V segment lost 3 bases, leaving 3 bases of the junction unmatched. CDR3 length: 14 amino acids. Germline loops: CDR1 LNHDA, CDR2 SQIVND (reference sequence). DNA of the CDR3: TGTGCCAGTAGTATGGCAGGGGGCTACTATGGCTACACCTTC. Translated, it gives CASSMAGGYYGYTF.

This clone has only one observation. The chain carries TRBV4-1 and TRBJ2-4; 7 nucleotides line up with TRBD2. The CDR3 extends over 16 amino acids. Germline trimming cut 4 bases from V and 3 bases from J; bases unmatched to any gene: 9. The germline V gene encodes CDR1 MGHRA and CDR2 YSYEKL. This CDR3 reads CASSPTAGWVKNIQYF. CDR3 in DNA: TGCGCCAGCAGCCCCACAGCGGGATGGGTCAAAAACATTCAGTACTTC.

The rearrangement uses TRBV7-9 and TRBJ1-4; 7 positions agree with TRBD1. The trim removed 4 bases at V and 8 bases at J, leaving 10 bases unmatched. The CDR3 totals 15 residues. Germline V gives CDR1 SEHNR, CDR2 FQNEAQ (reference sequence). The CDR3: CASSYMTGSREKLFF. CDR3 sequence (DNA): TGTGCCAGCAGCTACATGACAGGGAGTAGGGAAAAACTGTTTTTT.